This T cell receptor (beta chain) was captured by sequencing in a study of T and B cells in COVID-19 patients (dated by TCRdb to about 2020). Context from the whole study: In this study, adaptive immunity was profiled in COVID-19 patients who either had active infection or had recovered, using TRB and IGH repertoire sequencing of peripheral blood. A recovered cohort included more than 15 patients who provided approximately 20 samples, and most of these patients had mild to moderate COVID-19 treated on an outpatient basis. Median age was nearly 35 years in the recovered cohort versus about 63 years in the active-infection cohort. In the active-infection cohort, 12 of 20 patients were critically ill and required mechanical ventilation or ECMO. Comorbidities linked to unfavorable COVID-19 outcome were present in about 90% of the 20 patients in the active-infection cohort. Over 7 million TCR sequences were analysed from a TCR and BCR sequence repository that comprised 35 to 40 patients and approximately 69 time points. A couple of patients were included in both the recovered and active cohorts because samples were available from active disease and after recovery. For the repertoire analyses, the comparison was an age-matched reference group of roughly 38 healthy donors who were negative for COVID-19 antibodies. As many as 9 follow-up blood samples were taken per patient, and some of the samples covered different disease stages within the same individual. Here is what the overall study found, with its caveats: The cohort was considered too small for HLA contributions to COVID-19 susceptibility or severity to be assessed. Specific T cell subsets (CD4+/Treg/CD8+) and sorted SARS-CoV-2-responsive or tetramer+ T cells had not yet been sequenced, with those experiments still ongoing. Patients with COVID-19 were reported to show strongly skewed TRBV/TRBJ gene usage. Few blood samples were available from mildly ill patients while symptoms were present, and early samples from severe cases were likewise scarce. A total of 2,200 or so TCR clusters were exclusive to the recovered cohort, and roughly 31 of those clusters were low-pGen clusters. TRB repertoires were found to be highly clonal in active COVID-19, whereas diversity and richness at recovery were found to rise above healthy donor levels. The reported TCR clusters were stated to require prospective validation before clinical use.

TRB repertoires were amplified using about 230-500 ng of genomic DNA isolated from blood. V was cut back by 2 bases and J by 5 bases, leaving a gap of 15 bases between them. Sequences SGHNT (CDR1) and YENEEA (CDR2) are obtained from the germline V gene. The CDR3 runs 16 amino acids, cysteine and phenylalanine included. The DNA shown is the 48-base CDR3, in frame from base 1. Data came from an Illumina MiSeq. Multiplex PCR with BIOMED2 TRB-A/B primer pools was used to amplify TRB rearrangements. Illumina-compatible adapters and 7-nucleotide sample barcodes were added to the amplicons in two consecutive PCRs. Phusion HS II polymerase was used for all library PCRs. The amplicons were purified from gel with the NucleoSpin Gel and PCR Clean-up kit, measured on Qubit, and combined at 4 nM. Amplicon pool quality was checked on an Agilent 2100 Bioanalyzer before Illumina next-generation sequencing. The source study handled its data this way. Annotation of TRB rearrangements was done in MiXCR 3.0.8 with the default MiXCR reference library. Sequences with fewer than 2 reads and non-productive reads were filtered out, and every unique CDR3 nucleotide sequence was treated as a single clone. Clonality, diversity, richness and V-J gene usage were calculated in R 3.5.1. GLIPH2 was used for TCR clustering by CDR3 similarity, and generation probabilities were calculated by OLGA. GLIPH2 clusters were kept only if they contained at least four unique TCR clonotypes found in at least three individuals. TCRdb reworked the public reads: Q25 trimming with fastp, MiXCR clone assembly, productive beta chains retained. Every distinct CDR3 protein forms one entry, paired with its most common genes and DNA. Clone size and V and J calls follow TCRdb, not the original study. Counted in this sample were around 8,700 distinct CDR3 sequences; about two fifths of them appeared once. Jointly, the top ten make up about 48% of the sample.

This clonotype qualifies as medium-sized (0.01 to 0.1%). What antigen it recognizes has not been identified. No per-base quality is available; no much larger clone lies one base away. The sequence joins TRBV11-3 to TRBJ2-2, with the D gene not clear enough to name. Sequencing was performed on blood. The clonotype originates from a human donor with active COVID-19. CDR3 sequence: CASSLRVAQGTGELFF. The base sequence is TGTGCCAGCAGCTTAAGAGTCGCGCAAGGGACCGGGGAGCTGTTTTTT.